Below, 8 T cell receptor beta chains from the same sample are listed, as sequenced in a study of cytomegalovirus exposure and HLA in healthy donors. The primer mix had 60 Vbeta and 13 Jbeta primers. Generated by immunoSEQ multiplex PCR, the TCRdb table keeps only in-frame clones and is missing some. The repertoire table contains roughly 110,000 clones. Source material: PBMCs. All receptors derive from a man aged 30 to 39 in good health and CMV-seronegative.

V usage is TRBV28 and J usage is TRBJ2-5, with D possibly TRBD2 on 6 matching bases. V was cut by 7 bases and J by 0 bases, with 18 bases left in between. The CDR3 extends over 16 amino acids. Germline CDR1 reads MDHEN; CDR2 reads SYDVKM. CDR3 sequence reads: CASTKIGGEDQETQYF. CDR3 sequence (DNA): TGTGCCAGCACTAAAATCGGGGGAGAAGACCAAGAGACCCAGTACTTC.

The chain carries TRBV9 and TRBJ2-7; TRBD1 is a possible D gene (6 bases). The CDR3 runs 13 residues. In germline, CDR1 is SGDLS, CDR2 YYNGEE. Deletions cut 3 bases from V and 3 bases from J, with 10 bases between. The CDR3 spells CASSATGFYEQYF. The CDR3 DNA sequence: TGTGCCAGCAGCGCCACAGGGTTCTACGAGCAGTACTTC.

The chain joins TRBV19 to TRBJ2-5; no clear D. The V gene's germline CDR1 is LNHDA and CDR2 SQIVND (reference sequence). V lost 6 bases and J lost 0, with 8 bases in between. The CDR3 length is 13 residues. The CDR3 sequence: CASSATYQETQYF. CDR3 DNA sequence: TGTGCCAGTAGCGCGACTTACCAAGAGACCCAGTACTTC.

Details on this clone: The junction does not match germline at one end; this may be a read error. This sequence joins TRBV9 and TRBJ1-1; tentatively, D is TRBD1 (6 bases). The CDR3 consists of 18 residues. Germline assignment: CDR1 SGDLS and CDR2 YYNGEE. CDR3 sequence reads: CASSVGGASRPENTEAFF. The CDR3 DNA reads TGTGCTAGCAGCGTTGGGGGGGCCTCGCGTCCGGAGAACACTGAAGCTTTCTTT.

The chain couples TRBV29-1 to TRBJ1-3; D is uncertain. CDR3 size: 13 residues. V lost 4 bases and J lost 4, with 11 bases in between. CDR1 is SQVTM, CDR2 ANQGSEA, per germline. The CDR3 nucleotides are TGCAGCGTTGTCGGGAGGGCCGGAAACACCATATATTTT. It is translated as CSVVGRAGNTIYF.

The chain employs TRBV6-5 and TRBJ2-7; 9 nucleotides line up with TRBD1. Germline V gene data show CDR1 as MNHEY and CDR2 as SVGAGI. The CDR3 runs to 14 residues. J lost 3 bases, V lost 6 bases, and 6 bases had no gene match. The DNA for the CDR3 is TGTGCCAGCAGGAACAGGGGGCATCTCTACGAGCAGTACTTC. Translating it yields CASRNRGHLYEQYF.

This rearrangement joins TRBV29-1 to TRBJ2-7; no clear D. The CDR3 has 12 residues. Trimming shortened V by 4 bases and J by 0 bases, and 7 bases separated the two germline ends. Per the germline V gene, CDR1 is SQVTM and CDR2 is ANQGSEA. The CDR3 reads CSVGPSSYEQYF. CDR3 sequence (DNA): TGCAGCGTTGGTCCCAGCTCCTACGAGCAGTACTTC.

The V and J genes are TRBV27 and TRBJ2-7, with TRBD2 identical over 9 bases. The germline V gene has CDR1 MNHEY and CDR2 SMNVEV (reference sequence). The CDR3 sequence is 13 residues long. V dropped 7 bases and J dropped 5; count of bases not matched to a gene: 6. DNA of the CDR3: TGTGCCAGCACAAGCGGGGGGATCCACGAGCAGTACTTC. It yields the protein CASTSGGIHEQYF.